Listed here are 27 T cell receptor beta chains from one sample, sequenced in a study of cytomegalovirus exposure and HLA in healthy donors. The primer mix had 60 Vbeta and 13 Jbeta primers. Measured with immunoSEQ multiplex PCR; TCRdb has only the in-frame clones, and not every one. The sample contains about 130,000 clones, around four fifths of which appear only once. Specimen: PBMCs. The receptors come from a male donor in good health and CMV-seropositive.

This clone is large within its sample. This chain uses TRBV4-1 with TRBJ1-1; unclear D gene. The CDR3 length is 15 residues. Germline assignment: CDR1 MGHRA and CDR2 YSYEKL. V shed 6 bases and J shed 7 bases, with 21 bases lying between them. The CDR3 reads CASRLDGRSVVEAFF. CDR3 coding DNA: TGCGCCAGCAGACTCGATGGGAGGTCCGTCGTTGAAGCTTTCTTT.

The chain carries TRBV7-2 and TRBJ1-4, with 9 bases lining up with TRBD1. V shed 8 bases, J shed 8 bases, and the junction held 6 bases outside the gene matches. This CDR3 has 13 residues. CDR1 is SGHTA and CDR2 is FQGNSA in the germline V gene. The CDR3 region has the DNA TGTGCCAGCTCAAGGGGACAGGGCGAAAAACTGTTTTTT. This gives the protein CASSRGQGEKLFF.

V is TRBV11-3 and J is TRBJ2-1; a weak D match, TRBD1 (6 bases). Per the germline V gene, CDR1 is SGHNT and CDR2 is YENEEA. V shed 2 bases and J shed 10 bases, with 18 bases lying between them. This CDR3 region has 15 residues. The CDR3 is CASSLLGAGVGEQFF. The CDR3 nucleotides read TGTGCCAGCAGCTTACTGGGTGCAGGGGTAGGCGAGCAGTTCTTC.

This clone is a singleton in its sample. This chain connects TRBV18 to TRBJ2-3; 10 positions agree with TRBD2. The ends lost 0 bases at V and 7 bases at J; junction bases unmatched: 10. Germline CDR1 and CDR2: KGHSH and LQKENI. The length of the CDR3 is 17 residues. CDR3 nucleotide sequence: TGTGCCAGCTCACCACCGTCACCGGGACTAGCGCTCTATACGCAGTATTTT. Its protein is CASSPPSPGLALYTQYF.

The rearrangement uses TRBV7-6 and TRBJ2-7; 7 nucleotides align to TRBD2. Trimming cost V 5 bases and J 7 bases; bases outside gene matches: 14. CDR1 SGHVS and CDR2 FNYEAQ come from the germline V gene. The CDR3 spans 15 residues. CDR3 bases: TGTGCCAGCAGCCCTGCCGGGACCCCCGGGGGGGAGCAGTACTTC. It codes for CASSPAGTPGGEQYF.

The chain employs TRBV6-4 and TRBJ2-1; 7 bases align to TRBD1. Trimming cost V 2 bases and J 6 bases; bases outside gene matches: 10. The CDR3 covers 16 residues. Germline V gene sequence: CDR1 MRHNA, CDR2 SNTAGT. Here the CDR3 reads CASSDGDRVEGNEQFF. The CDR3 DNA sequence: TGTGCCAGCAGTGACGGCGACAGGGTAGAGGGCAATGAGCAGTTCTTC.

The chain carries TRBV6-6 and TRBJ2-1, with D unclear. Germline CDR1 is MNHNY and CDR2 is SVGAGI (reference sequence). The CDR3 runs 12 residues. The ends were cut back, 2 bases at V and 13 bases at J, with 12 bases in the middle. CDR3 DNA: TGTGCCAGCAGTTACGGCGGTCTTAAACAGTTCTTC. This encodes CASSYGGLKQFF.

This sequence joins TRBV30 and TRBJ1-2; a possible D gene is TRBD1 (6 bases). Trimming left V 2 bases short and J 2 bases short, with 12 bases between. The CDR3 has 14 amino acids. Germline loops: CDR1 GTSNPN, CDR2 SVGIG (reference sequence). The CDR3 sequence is CAWSLGASNYGYTF. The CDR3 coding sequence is TGTGCCTGGAGTCTGGGGGCGAGCAACTATGGCTACACCTTC.

CDR3 DNA sequence: TGTGCCAGCAGTCGACAGGGGAGCAATCAGCCCCAGCATTTT. This gives the protein CASSRQGSNQPQHF. This chain uses TRBV27 with TRBJ1-5, with 8 bases fitting TRBD1. CDR1 is MNHEY, CDR2 SMNVEV, per germline (reference sequence). This CDR3 contains 14 residues. The junction had 1 base not matched to a gene; V was cut back by 5 bases and J by 1 base.

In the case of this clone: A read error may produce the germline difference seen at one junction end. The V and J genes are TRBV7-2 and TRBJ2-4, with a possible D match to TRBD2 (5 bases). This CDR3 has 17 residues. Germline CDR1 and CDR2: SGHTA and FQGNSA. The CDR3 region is CASSPLAGGLAKNSQYF. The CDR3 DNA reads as TGTGCCAGCAGCCCCTTGGCTGGCGGGCTAGCCAAAAACAGTCAGTACTTC.

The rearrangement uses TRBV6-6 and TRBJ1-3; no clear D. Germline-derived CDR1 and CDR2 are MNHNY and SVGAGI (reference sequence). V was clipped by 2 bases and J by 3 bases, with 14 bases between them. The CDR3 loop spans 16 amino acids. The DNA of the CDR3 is TGTGCCAGCAGTTACCTTAGGAGGGATTATGGAAACACCATATATTTT. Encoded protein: CASSYLRRDYGNTIYF.

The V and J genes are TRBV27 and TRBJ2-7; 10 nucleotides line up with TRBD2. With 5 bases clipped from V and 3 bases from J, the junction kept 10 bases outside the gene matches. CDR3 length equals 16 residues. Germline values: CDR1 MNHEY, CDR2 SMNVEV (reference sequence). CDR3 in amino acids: CASSAATSGTFYEQYF. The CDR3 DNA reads TGTGCCAGCAGTGCCGCCACTAGCGGGACTTTCTACGAGCAGTACTTC.

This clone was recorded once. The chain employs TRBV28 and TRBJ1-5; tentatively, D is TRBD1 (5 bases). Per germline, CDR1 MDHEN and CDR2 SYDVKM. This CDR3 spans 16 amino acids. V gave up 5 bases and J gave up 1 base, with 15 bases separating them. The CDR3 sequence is CASSTSTDSSNQPQHF. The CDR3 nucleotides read TGTGCCAGCAGTACCTCGACAGATTCGAGCAATCAGCCCCAGCATTTT.

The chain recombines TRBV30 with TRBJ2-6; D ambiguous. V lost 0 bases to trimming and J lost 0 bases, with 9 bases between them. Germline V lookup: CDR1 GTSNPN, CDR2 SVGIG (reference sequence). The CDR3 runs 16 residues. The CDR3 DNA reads TGTGCCTGGAGTGTACCGGTGAGCTCTGGGGCCAACGTCCTGACTTTC. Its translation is CAWSVPVSSGANVLTF. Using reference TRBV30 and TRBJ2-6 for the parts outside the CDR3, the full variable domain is SQTIHQWPATLVQPVGSPLSLECTVEGTSNPNLYWYRQAAGRGLQLLFYSVGIGQISSEVPQNLSASRPQDRQFILSSKKLLLSDSGFYLCAWSVPVSSGANVLTFGAGSRLTVL.

The CDR3 loop reads CASSSYNEQYF. In DNA form, the CDR3 reads TGTGCCAGCAGTTCATACAACGAGCAGTACTTC. The chain employs TRBV28 and TRBJ2-7; no firm D call. CDR3 length: 11 amino acids. The V end was cut by 4 bases, the J end by 5 bases, with 6 bases between. Germline V gene sequence: CDR1 MDHEN, CDR2 SYDVKM.

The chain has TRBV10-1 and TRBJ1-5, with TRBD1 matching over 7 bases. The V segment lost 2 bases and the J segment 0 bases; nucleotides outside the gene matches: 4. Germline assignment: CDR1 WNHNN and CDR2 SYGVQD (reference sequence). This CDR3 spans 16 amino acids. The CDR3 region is CASSETGTDSNQPQHF. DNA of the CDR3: TGCGCCAGCAGTGAGACCGGGACAGATAGCAATCAGCCCCAGCATTTT.

The CDR3 is CASRPHSATNEKLFF. In nucleotides, the CDR3 is TGTGCCAGCAGGCCCCACAGTGCAACTAATGAAAAACTGTTTTTT. The gene calls are TRBV2 and TRBJ1-4; D is ambiguous. V was trimmed by 6 bases and J by 0 bases, leaving 11 bases between them. Germline values: CDR1 SNHLY, CDR2 FYNNEI. The CDR3 runs 15 residues.

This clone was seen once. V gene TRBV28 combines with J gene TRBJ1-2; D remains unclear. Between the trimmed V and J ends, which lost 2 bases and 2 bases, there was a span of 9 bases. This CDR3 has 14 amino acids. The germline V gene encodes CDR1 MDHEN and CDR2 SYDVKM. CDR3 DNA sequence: TGTGCCAGCAGTTTAGGGCCGACAAACTATGGCTACACCTTC. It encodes CASSLGPTNYGYTF.

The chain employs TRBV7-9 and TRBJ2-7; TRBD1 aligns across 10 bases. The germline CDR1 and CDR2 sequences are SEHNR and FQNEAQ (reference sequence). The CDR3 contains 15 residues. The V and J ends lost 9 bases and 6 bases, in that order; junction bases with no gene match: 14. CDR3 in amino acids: CASSPRDRGLPEQYF. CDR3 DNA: TGTGCCAGTAGCCCCCGGGACAGGGGCCTTCCCGAGCAGTACTTC.

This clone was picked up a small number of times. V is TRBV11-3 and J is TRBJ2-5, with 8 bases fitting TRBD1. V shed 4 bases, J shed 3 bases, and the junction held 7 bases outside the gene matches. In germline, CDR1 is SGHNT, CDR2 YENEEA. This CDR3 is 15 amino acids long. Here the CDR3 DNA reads TGTGCCAGCAGCTCAGGCGGGACAGGTGAAGAGACCCAGTACTTC. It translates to CASSSGGTGEETQYF.

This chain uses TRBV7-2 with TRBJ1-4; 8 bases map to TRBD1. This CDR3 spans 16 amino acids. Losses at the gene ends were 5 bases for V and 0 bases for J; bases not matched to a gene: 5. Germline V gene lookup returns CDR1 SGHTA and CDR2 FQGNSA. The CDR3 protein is CASSEQGVSTNEKLFF. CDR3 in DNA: TGTGCCAGCAGCGAACAGGGGGTGTCAACTAATGAAAAACTGTTTTTT.

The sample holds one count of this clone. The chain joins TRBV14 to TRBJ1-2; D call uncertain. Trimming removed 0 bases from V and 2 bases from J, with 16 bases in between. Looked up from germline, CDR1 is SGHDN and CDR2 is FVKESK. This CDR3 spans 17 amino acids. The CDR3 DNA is TGTGCCAGCAGCCAAGATTACGACTCCATTCTCAACTATGGCTACACCTTC. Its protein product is CASSQDYDSILNYGYTF.

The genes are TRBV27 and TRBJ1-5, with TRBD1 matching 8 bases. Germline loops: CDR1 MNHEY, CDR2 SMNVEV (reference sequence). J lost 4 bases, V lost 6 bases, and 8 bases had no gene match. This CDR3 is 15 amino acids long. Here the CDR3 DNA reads TGTGCCAGCAGCTCGGGACAGGCCCCTAATCAGCCCCAGCATTTT. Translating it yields CASSSGQAPNQPQHF.

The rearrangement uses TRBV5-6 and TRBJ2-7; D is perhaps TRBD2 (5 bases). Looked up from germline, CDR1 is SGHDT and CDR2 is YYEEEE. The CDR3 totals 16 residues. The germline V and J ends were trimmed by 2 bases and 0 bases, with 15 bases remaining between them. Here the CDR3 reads CASSFPGLDPSYEQYF. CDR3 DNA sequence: TGTGCCAGCAGCTTCCCGGGGTTAGACCCCTCCTACGAGCAGTACTTC.

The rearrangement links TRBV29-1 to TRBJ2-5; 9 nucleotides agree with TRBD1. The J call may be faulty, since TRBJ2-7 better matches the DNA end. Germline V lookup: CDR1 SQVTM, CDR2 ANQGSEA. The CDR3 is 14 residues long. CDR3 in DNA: TGCAGCGTTGGGAGGACAGGGGCATCCTACGAGCAGTACTTC. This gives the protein CSVGRTGASYEQYF.

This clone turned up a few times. The CDR3 spells CASSLVISYEQYF. CDR3 nucleotide sequence: TGTGCCAGCAGCTTAGTAATCTCCTACGAGCAGTACTTC. This chain joins TRBV7-8 and TRBJ2-7; D is unclear. Trimming left V 1 base short and J 0 bases short, with 4 bases between. Per the germline V gene, CDR1 is SGHVS and CDR2 is FQNEAQ. The CDR3 runs 13 residues.

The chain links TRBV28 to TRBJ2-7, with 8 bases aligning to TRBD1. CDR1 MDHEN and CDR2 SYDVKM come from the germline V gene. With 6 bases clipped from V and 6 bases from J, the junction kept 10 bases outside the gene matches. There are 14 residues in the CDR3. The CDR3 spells CASRLGQGSREQYF. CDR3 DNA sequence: TGTGCCAGCAGGCTCGGACAGGGTAGTCGCGAGCAGTACTTC.